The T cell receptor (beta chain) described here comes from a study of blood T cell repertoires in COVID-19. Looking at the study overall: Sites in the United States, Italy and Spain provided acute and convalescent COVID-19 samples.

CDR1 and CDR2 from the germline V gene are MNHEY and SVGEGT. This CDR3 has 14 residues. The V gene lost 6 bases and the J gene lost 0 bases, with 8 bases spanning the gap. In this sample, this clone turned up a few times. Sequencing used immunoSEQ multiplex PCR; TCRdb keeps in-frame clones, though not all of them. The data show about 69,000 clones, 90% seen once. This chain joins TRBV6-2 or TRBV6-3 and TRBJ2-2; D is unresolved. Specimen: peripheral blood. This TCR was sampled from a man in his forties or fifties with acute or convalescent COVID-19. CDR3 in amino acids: CASSLPSNTGELFF. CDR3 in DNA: TGTGCCAGCAGCCTTCCCTCGAACACCGGGGAGCTGTTTTTT.